These T cell receptor beta chains were read from a single sample in a study of siplizumab effects on memory and regulatory T cells. Clones were sequenced by immunoSEQ multiplex PCR, and TCRdb holds only the in-frame ones, with some missing. There are over 80,000 clones in the sample; roughly 94% occur only once, and approximately 1.4% lies in the top ten. Sequences were obtained from non-Treg CD4+ T cells sorted from blood. The receptors stem from a human donor in good health. Each CDR3 is given with its conserved first and last residue. The order of the fields is J gene, clone size, D gene, CDR3 length, V gene, CDR3 protein, CDR3 DNA. D genes are given only for firm matches. Expanded clones are given a class, and other clones once, few, many or no size at all.

J: TRBJ1-4; size: NA; D: NA; length: 14; V: TRBV2; CDR3: CASREAGVGEKLFF; DNA: TGTGCCAGCAGGGAGGCAGGGGTTGGGGAAAAACTGTTTTTT
J: TRBJ2-5; size: NA; D: TRBD2; length: 18; V: TRBV5-1; CDR3: CASSLGPRPSGRIETQYF; DNA: TGCGCCAGCAGCTTGGGCCCCCGTCCTAGCGGGAGGATAGAGACCCAGTACTTC
J: TRBJ1-1; size: once; D: NA; length: 13; V: TRBV28; CDR3: CASSFGGPNGAFF; DNA: TGTGCCAGCAGTTTTGGGGGGCCCAACGGGGCTTTCTTT
J: TRBJ2-7; size: NA; D: NA; length: 12; V: TRBV5-1; CDR3: CASGTGTYEQYF; DNA: TGCGCCAGCGGGACGGGTACCTACGAGCAGTACTTC
J: TRBJ1-6; size: NA; D: NA; length: 11; V: TRBV30; CDR3: CAWTDNHALHF; DNA: TGTGCCTGGACAGACAACCACGCCCTCCACTTT
J: TRBJ2-7; size: NA; D: TRBD2; length: 15; V: TRBV6-5; CDR3: CASSRLAGGPYEQYF; DNA: TGTGCCAGCAGTCGTTTAGCGGGAGGGCCCTACGAGCAGTACTTC
J: TRBJ1-6; size: NA; D: TRBD1; length: 14; V: TRBV28; CDR3: CASSSTGSNSPLHF; DNA: TGTGCCAGCAGTTCGACAGGGAGCAATTCACCCCTCCACTTT
J: TRBJ2-3; size: NA; D: NA; length: 16; V: TRBV5-4; CDR3: CASSLVPGVSTDTQYF; DNA: TGTGCCAGCAGCTTGGTCCCGGGGGTGAGCACAGATACGCAGTATTTT
J: TRBJ1-2; size: NA; D: NA; length: 13; V: TRBV11-2; CDR3: CASSLTTEYGYTF; DNA: TGTGCCAGCAGCTTAACAACCGAGTATGGCTACACCTTC
J: TRBJ1-3; size: NA; D: NA; length: 15; V: TRBV5-6; CDR3: CASSRRGGAGNTIYF; DNA: TGTGCCAGCAGCCGTCGGGGGGGAGCTGGAAACACCATATATTTT
J: TRBJ2-5; size: few; D: NA; length: 15; V: TRBV7-3; CDR3: CASSPTGSFRETQYF; DNA: TGTGCCAGCAGCCCAACCGGTTCCTTTAGGGAGACCCAGTACTTC
J: TRBJ2-3; size: NA; D: NA; length: 13; V: TRBV5-4; CDR3: CASSLQLTDTQYF; DNA: TGTGCCAGCAGCTTGCAACTTACAGATACGCAGTATTTT
J: TRBJ1-1; size: NA; D: NA; length: 14; V: TRBV19; CDR3: CASSIGIGGTEAFF; DNA: TGTGCCAGTAGTATAGGTATCGGGGGGACTGAAGCTTTCTTT
J: TRBJ2-1; size: NA; D: NA; length: 16; V: TRBV6-4; CDR3: CASSYMGAGPYNEQFF; DNA: TGTGCCAGCAGTTACATGGGAGCGGGTCCCTACAATGAGCAGTTCTTC
J: TRBJ2-3; size: once; D: NA; length: 15; V: TRBV7-2; CDR3: CASSLNPVGTDAQYF; DNA: TGTGCCAGCAGCTTAAACCCCGTCGGCACAGATGCGCAGTATTTT
J: TRBJ1-1; size: NA; D: NA; length: 17; V: TRBV7-3; CDR3: CASSFSLSRVMNTEAFF; DNA: TGTGCCAGCAGCTTCAGCCTTTCGAGGGTAATGAACACTGAAGCTTTCTTT
J: TRBJ2-5; size: NA; D: NA; length: 16; V: TRBV28; CDR3: CASSPRTGGSLETQYF; DNA: TGTGCCAGCAGTCCCCGGACAGGCGGGAGCTTGGAGACCCAGTACTTC
J: TRBJ1-5; size: NA; D: NA; length: 15; V: TRBV19; CDR3: CASSIDRGYNQPQHF; DNA: TGTGCCAGTAGTATAGATCGAGGCTACAATCAGCCCCAGCATTTT
J: TRBJ1-5; size: once; D: NA; length: 17; V: TRBV18; CDR3: CASSPRLSRGSDQPQHF; DNA: TGTGCCAGCTCACCAAGGTTAAGTCGAGGGTCAGATCAGCCCCAGCATTTT
J: TRBJ1-4; size: NA; D: NA; length: 15; V: TRBV4-1; CDR3: CASSHHGTVLEKLFF; DNA: TGCGCCAGCAGCCACCATGGGACGGTACTTGAAAAACTGTTTTTT
J: TRBJ1-5; size: NA; D: NA; length: 16; V: TRBV6-1; CDR3: CASSDDSLISNQPQHF; DNA: TGTGCCAGCAGTGACGACAGCCTAATTAGCAATCAGCCCCAGCATTTT
J: TRBJ1-1; size: NA; D: TRBD1; length: 14; V: TRBV14; CDR3: CASSLRTGYAEAFF; DNA: TGTGCCAGCAGCCTTCGGACAGGGTACGCTGAAGCTTTCTTT
J: TRBJ2-7; size: NA; D: NA; length: 14; V: TRBV5-1; CDR3: CASSLVLGSYEQYF; DNA: TGCGCCAGCAGCTTGGTTTTAGGATCCTACGAGCAGTACTTC
J: TRBJ1-1; size: NA; D: NA; length: 11; V: TRBV28; CDR3: CASNEGGGAFF; DNA: TGTGCCAGCAATGAAGGAGGGGGAGCTTTCTTT
J: TRBJ2-7; size: once; D: NA; length: 17; V: TRBV19; CDR3: CASSIDVAAGNFYEQYF; DNA: TGTGCCAGTAGTATAGATGTAGCGGCAGGGAACTTCTACGAGCAGTACTTC
J: TRBJ1-4; size: NA; D: NA; length: 13; V: TRBV28; CDR3: CASSFAGGEKLFF; DNA: TGTGCCAGCAGTTTTGCAGGAGGTGAAAAACTGTTTTTT
J: TRBJ2-1; size: NA; D: NA; length: 13; V: TRBV29-1; CDR3: CSGGGVPYNEQFF; DNA: TGCAGCGGAGGGGGAGTACCCTACAATGAGCAGTTCTTC
J: TRBJ2-7; size: NA; D: NA; length: 13; V: TRBV5-1; CDR3: CASSLVVSYEQYF; DNA: TGCGCCAGCAGCTTAGTGGTGTCCTACGAGCAGTACTTC
J: TRBJ2-1; size: NA; D: NA; length: 16; V: TRBV7-7; CDR3: CASSVRVEGLRNEQFF; DNA: TGTGCCAGCAGTGTCCGCGTGGAGGGCCTCCGGAATGAGCAGTTCTTC
J: TRBJ1-3; size: few; D: NA; length: 14; V: TRBV19; CDR3: CASHGPLSGNTIYF; DNA: TGTGCCAGCCACGGCCCCCTGTCCGGAAACACCATATATTTT
J: TRBJ1-1; size: NA; D: NA; length: 13; V: TRBV6-1; CDR3: CASSRGGGTEAFF; DNA: TGTGCCAGCAGTCGGGGGGGCGGAACTGAAGCTTTCTTT
J: TRBJ1-3; size: once; D: NA; length: 15; V: TRBV2; CDR3: CASSEDWGLANTIYF; DNA: TGTGCCAGCAGTGAAGATTGGGGATTAGCAAACACCATATATTTT
J: TRBJ2-2; size: once; D: TRBD2; length: 15; V: TRBV6-6; CDR3: CASSYSRTSAGELFF; DNA: TGTGCCAGCAGTTACTCGAGGACTAGCGCCGGGGAGCTGTTTTTT
J: TRBJ2-1; size: NA; D: NA; length: 16; V: TRBV30; CDR3: CAWRGSATLKYNEQFF; DNA: TGTGCCTGGAGGGGATCGGCAACACTAAAATACAATGAGCAGTTCTTC
J: TRBJ2-5; size: NA; D: NA; length: 14; V: TRBV15; CDR3: CATSRDNRPETQYF; DNA: TGTGCCACCAGCAGAGATAATCGTCCGGAGACCCAGTACTTC
J: TRBJ2-2; size: once; D: NA; length: 16; V: TRBV11-2; CDR3: CASSLVGTSNTGELFF; DNA: TGTGCCAGCAGCTTAGTTGGGACATCGAACACCGGGGAGCTGTTTTTT
J: TRBJ1-1; size: NA; D: NA; length: 13; V: TRBV6-6; CDR3: CASTNRENTEAFF; DNA: TGTGCCAGCACCAACAGGGAGAACACTGAAGCTTTCTTT
J: TRBJ1-1; size: NA; D: NA; length: 14; V: TRBV5-6; CDR3: CASSLLRADTEAFF; DNA: TGTGCCAGCAGCTTGCTCAGGGCTGACACTGAAGCTTTCTTT
J: TRBJ2-6; size: NA; D: NA; length: 17; V: TRBV7-9; CDR3: CASSSGGTASGANVLTF; DNA: TGTGCCAGCAGCTCGGGAGGGACAGCCTCTGGGGCCAACGTCCTGACTTTC
J: TRBJ2-7; size: once; D: TRBD2; length: 19; V: TRBV28; CDR3: CASSPSGRKSKEIPYEQYF; DNA: TGTGCCAGCAGTCCAAGCGGGAGGAAGAGTAAGGAAATCCCCTACGAGCAGTACTTC
J: TRBJ1-5; size: NA; D: NA; length: 17; V: TRBV7-2; CDR3: CASSLARGVMGNQPQHF; DNA: TGTGCCAGCAGCTTAGCGAGGGGGGTGATGGGCAATCAGCCCCAGCATTTT
J: TRBJ2-7; size: NA; D: TRBD2; length: 17; V: TRBV2; CDR3: CASSGGLAGFGTYEQYF; DNA: TGTGCCAGCAGTGGCGGACTAGCGGGATTCGGGACCTACGAGCAGTACTTC
J: TRBJ1-5; size: once; D: NA; length: 13; V: TRBV10-3; CDR3: CAISLSGDQPQHF; DNA: TGTGCCATCAGCTTGTCAGGGGACCAGCCCCAGCATTTT
J: TRBJ2-5; size: NA; D: TRBD1; length: 16; V: TRBV4-2; CDR3: CASSQAGQGGEETQYF; DNA: TGTGCCAGCAGCCAAGCGGGACAGGGAGGGGAAGAGACCCAGTACTTC
J: TRBJ2-3; size: NA; D: NA; length: 13; V: TRBV2; CDR3: CASNHQGTDTQYF; DNA: TGTGCCAGCAATCATCAGGGCACAGATACGCAGTATTTT
J: TRBJ2-7; size: NA; D: TRBD2; length: 15; V: TRBV19; CDR3: CASSLRGDQSSEQYF; DNA: TGTGCCAGTAGCCTACGGGGGGATCAATCTTCCGAGCAGTACTTC
J: TRBJ2-5; size: NA; D: TRBD2; length: 13; V: TRBV28; CDR3: CASSGTNQETQYF; DNA: TGTGCCAGCAGCGGGACTAACCAAGAGACCCAGTACTTC